These T cell receptor beta chains were read from a single sample in a study of T cell responses to AZD1222 COVID-19 vaccine. Method: immunoSEQ multiplex PCR; TCRdb's copy keeps in-frame clones and lacks some. The sample yields approximately 100,000 clones, approximately 91% seen once. This material consisted of peripheral blood, taken on day 0 of AZD1222 vaccination. These receptor sequences come from an adult in good health. Each CDR3 is given with its conserved first and last residue. Each record gives: V gene, clone size, D gene, J gene, CDR3 DNA, CDR3 protein. D genes are given only for firm matches. Size is stated for part of the rows, as once, few or many counts, or as a class when the clone is expanded.

TRBV11-3,NA,NA,TRBJ2-3,TGTGCCAGCAGCCCCGGAGTAGGTACAGATACGCAGTATTTT,CASSPGVGTDTQYF
TRBV6-2/TRBV6-3,NA,NA,TRBJ2-1,TGTGCCAGCAGCATCGACTTTGGGCGCCTCAATGAGCAGTTCTTC,CASSIDFGRLNEQFF
TRBV24-1,NA,NA,TRBJ1-1,TGTGCCACCAGTGACCAAACGAGGACTGAAGCTTTCTTT,CATSDQTRTEAFF
TRBV6-5,NA,TRBD1,TRBJ1-1,TGTGCCAGCAGTTACTCGTGGACAGGGAATGAAGCTTTCTTT,CASSYSWTGNEAFF
TRBV6-5,NA,NA,TRBJ2-7,TGTGCCAGCATCTTGGGGAGGGGGCCGTCCTACGAGCAGTACTTC,CASILGRGPSYEQYF
TRBV11-3,NA,NA,TRBJ1-1,TGTGCCAGCAGCGCGACAGGGAACACTGAAGCTTTCTTT,CASSATGNTEAFF
TRBV7-2,NA,NA,TRBJ1-6,TGTGCCAGCAGATCCCTCCGGGACACCAATAATTCACCCCTCCACTTT,CASRSLRDTNNSPLHF
TRBV4-2,NA,TRBD2,TRBJ2-3,TGTGCCAGCAGCCAAAGAACTAGCGGGGCCCCTAGCACAGATACGCAGTATTTT,CASSQRTSGAPSTDTQYF
TRBV2,NA,TRBD1,TRBJ2-2,TGTGCCAGCAGGTGGGACAGGGCCATCACCGGGGAGCTGTTTTTT,CASRWDRAITGELFF
TRBV12-3/TRBV12-4,once,NA,TRBJ1-4,TGTGCCAGCAGTCTTTCAGGGGTTGAAAAACTGTTTTTT,CASSLSGVEKLFF
TRBV6-5,NA,NA,TRBJ1-1,TGTGCCAGCAGTTACAGGGGGGCTGAAGCTTTCTTT,CASSYRGAEAFF
TRBV19,NA,NA,TRBJ2-7,TGTGCCAGTAGTACCCCCCGGGGGCTCAACTACGAGCAGTACTTC,CASSTPRGLNYEQYF
TRBV27,NA,TRBD1,TRBJ2-3,TGTGCCAGCAGTCTCCGACAGGGGACAGATACGCAGTATTTT,CASSLRQGTDTQYF
TRBV6-5,NA,TRBD2,TRBJ2-1,TGTGCCAGCGGACTAGCGGGATTCAATGAGCAGTTCTTC,CASGLAGFNEQFF
TRBV6-6,NA,NA,TRBJ1-5,TGTGCCAGCAGTTACACAGGCTTGCAGCCCCAGCATTTT,CASSYTGLQPQHF
TRBV6-5,NA,NA,TRBJ1-2,TGTGCCAGCAGTCCCAGGGTAGGCTATGGCTACACCTTC,CASSPRVGYGYTF
TRBV28,NA,NA,TRBJ1-6,TGTGCCAGCAGCCAACAGGTGTATACTTCACCCCTCCACTTT,CASSQQVYTSPLHF
TRBV4-3,NA,NA,TRBJ1-1,TGCGCCAGCAGCCAAGGGGTTACGAACACTGAAGCTTTCTTT,CASSQGVTNTEAFF
TRBV11-3,NA,NA,TRBJ2-3,TGTGCCAGCAGCTTATTAGTCGCGGCTAGCACAGATACGCAGTATTTT,CASSLLVAASTDTQYF
TRBV19,NA,NA,TRBJ1-2,TGTGCCAGTAGTATATTGGGGGGGAACTATGGCTACACCTTC,CASSILGGNYGYTF
TRBV5-1,NA,TRBD1,TRBJ2-5,TGCGCCAGCAGCTCGACAGGGGTGGAGACCCAGTACTTC,CASSSTGVETQYF
TRBV24-1,few,NA,TRBJ1-5,TGTGCCACCAGTAAGTCCCGGAACAATCAGCCCCAGCATTTT,CATSKSRNNQPQHF
TRBV9,few,TRBD2,TRBJ2-1,TGTGCCAGCAGCGTAGGCGGGGGGCTTAGCTCCTACAATGAGCAGTTCTTC,CASSVGGGLSSYNEQFF
TRBV6-1,NA,TRBD2,TRBJ2-5,TGTGCCAGCAGGCCGCGGGGGGGCACGGAGACCCAGTACTTC,CASRPRGGTETQYF
TRBV11-1,NA,TRBD1,TRBJ2-7,TGTGCCAGCAGCTATGCCGGGACAGGGATTGACGAGCAGTACTTC,CASSYAGTGIDEQYF
TRBV29-1,NA,NA,TRBJ2-7,TGTTCCGTCCAGCACTTACCCTACGAGCAGTACTTC,CSVQHLPYEQYF
TRBV7-3,NA,NA,TRBJ2-2,TGTGCCAGCAGACGGGACGGAACCGGGGAGCTGTTTTTT,CASRRDGTGELFF
TRBV7-2,once,NA,TRBJ1-1,TGTGCCAGCAGCTTAGACAGAATGAACACTGAAGCTTTCTTT,CASSLDRMNTEAFF
TRBV9,NA,NA,TRBJ1-5,TGTGCCAGCAGCGACGACAGAAGCCTCAATCAGCCCCAGCATTTT,CASSDDRSLNQPQHF
TRBV14,NA,TRBD1,TRBJ2-1,TGTGCCAGCAGCCAAGTACAGGGGGCCGTTGAGCAGTTCTTC,CASSQVQGAVEQFF
TRBV5-8,NA,NA,TRBJ2-3,TGTGCCAGCAGTTTTGATACGCAGTATTTT,CASSFDTQYF
TRBV30,NA,NA,TRBJ1-1,TGTGCCTGGAGTACAGGGCGGCCCTCGGAAGCTTTCTTT,CAWSTGRPSEAFF
TRBV7-9,NA,NA,TRBJ1-1,TGTGCCAGCAGCTTAGGAGGGGCGCGTGAAGCTTTCTTT,CASSLGGAREAFF
TRBV7-2,NA,NA,TRBJ2-7,TGTGCCAGCAGCTTAGTAAGGTCCGAGACCATCTACGAGCAGTACTTC,CASSLVRSETIYEQYF
TRBV18,NA,NA,TRBJ2-7,TGTGCCAGCTCACTCACCCCCTACGAGCAGTACTTC,CASSLTPYEQYF
TRBV25-1,NA,NA,TRBJ2-7,TGTGCCAGCAGTGAATGGGGCTACGAGCAGTACTTC,CASSEWGYEQYF
TRBV5-1,NA,NA,TRBJ1-2,TGCGCCAGCAGCTTCGATCCGAACTATGGCTACACCTTC,CASSFDPNYGYTF
TRBV6-5,NA,NA,TRBJ1-1,TGTGCCAGCAGCCAAGGGAACACTGAAGCTTTCTTT,CASSQGNTEAFF
TRBV19,NA,NA,TRBJ1-5,TGTGCCAGTAGTGTTATGGACGGCCGTTTGTGGCCCCAGCATTTT,CASSVMDGRLWPQHF
TRBV7-2,NA,NA,TRBJ1-1,TGTGCCAGCAGCTCCGCGCAGGGGTACACTGAAGCTTTCTTT,CASSSAQGYTEAFF
TRBV10-3,NA,NA,TRBJ1-1,TGTGCCATCAGTGACCCTGACACCCGAGGATTTGAAGCTTTCTTT,CAISDPDTRGFEAFF
TRBV6-2/TRBV6-3,NA,NA,TRBJ1-1,TGTGCCAGCAGTTACCTGGGCAAATCGGTCCCTGAAGCTTTCTTT,CASSYLGKSVPEAFF
TRBV2,NA,TRBD2,TRBJ2-2,TGTGCCAGCAGAGGGACTAGCGGTTACACCGGGGAGCTGTTTTTT,CASRGTSGYTGELFF
TRBV9,once,TRBD2,TRBJ2-1,TGTGCCAGCAGCGTAGATGTTCGGGGGGTCTGGAATGAGCAGTTCTTC,CASSVDVRGVWNEQFF
TRBV18,NA,NA,TRBJ1-2,TGTGCCAGCTCACCCCCTGGGGGTGGCTACACCTTC,CASSPPGGGYTF
TRBV11-3,NA,NA,TRBJ2-5,TGTGCCAGCAGCCCAGGATCCCAAGAGACCCAGTACTTC,CASSPGSQETQYF
TRBV27,NA,NA,TRBJ1-2,TGTGCCAGCAGTTTGTCCGGGCCTTATGGCTACACCTTC,CASSLSGPYGYTF
TRBV5-1,few,NA,TRBJ1-1,TGCGCCAGCAGGTTCAGAATGAACACTGAAGCTTTCTTT,CASRFRMNTEAFF
TRBV30,NA,TRBD1,TRBJ2-5,TGTGCCTGGACTCGGGACAGGGAGGAGACCCAGTACTTC,CAWTRDREETQYF
TRBV5-1,NA,NA,TRBJ1-6,TGCGCCAGCAGCCATGGCAGGGCGGATCTTTGGTCACCCCTCCACTTT,CASSHGRADLWSPLHF